The sample holds many counts of the clone carrying this T cell receptor (beta chain). Its antigen remains unidentified. Trimming took 5 bases from V and 5 from J; bases not matched to a gene: 6. CDR3 size: 15 residues. CDR1 is SEHNR, CDR2 FQNEAQ, per germline (reference sequence). Researchers used the Oncomine TCR Beta short-read assay to sequence DNA from cultured CD4+ T cells. Investigators isolated genomic DNA from cultured CD4+ T cells. A single record per CDR3 protein comes from TCRdb applying MiXCR to the PCR reads. The sample lists a few thousand distinct CDR3 sequences; approximately 22% were seen once. The data are from a study of vaccination and CD4 T cells after COVID-19. In the study overall: It was a median about 100 days after diagnosis, with a range of 35 to 161, that post-COVID samples were drawn. Cells received overlapping spike peptides from SARS-CoV-2, HCoV-NL63, HCoV-OC43 and HCoV-229E as stimulation.

Treatment denoted: approximately 9-day PBMC culture with coronavirus spike peptide pools or control peptides (ViraFEST assay). This material consisted of CD4+ T cells from blood, cultured in vitro, taken after SARS-CoV-2 vaccination. The rearrangement joins TRBV7-9 to TRBJ1-6; 7 bases fit TRBD1. The sequence derives from a human donor who had recovered from COVID-19. The CDR3 nucleotides are TGTGCCAGCAGCCATAAGACAGGGAATAATTCACCCCTCCACTTT. It encodes CASSHKTGNNSPLHF.